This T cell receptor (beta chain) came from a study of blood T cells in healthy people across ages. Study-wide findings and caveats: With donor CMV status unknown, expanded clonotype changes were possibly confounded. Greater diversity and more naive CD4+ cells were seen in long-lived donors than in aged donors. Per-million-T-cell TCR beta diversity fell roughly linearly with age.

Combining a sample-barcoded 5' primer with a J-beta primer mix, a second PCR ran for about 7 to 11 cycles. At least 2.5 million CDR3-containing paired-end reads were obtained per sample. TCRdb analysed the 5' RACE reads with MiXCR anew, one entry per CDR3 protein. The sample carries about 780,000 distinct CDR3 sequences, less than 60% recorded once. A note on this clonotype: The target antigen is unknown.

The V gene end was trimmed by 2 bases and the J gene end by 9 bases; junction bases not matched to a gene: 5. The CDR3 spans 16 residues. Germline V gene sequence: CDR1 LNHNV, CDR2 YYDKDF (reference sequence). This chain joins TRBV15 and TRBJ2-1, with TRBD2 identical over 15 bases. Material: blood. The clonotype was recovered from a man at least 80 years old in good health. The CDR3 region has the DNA TGTGCCACCAGCAGACCCGGGACTAGCGGGAGGTTTGAGCAGTTCTTC. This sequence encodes CATSRPGTSGRFEQFF.